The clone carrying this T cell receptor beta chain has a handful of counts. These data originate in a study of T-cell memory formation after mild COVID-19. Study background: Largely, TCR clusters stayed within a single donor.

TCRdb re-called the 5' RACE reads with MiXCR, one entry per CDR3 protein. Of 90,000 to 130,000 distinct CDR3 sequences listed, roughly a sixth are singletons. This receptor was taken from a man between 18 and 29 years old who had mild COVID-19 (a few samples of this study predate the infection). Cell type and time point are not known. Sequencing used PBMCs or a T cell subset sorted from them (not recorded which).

The CDR3 DNA reads as TGCGCCAGCAGCTTGTGGACAGGGGGCATTTTGGGCTCCTACAATGAGCAGTTCTTC. Its protein is CASSLWTGGILGSYNEQFF. The gene calls are TRBV5-1 and TRBJ2-1; 11 bases agree with TRBD1. The CDR3 has 19 amino acids. Trimming removed 1 base from V and 0 bases from J; junction bases left unmatched: 9. Per the germline V gene, CDR1 is SGHRS and CDR2 is YFSETQ.